This T cell receptor beta chain was sequenced during a study of siplizumab effects on memory and regulatory T cells. CDR1 SGDLS and CDR2 YYNGEE come from the germline V gene. The CDR3 covers 16 residues. V was clipped by 3 bases and J by 2 bases, with 17 bases between them. Produced via immunoSEQ multiplex PCR; TCRdb's table is partial and in-frame only. The sample holds some 100,000 clones, approximately 91% seen once. The J gene is TRBJ2-5, the V gene TRBV9, with a weak D call TRBD2 (6 bases). The TCR was taken from a human donor in good health. Some clones in this sample may be carry-over from other donors' samples. Material: CD4+ T cells sorted from blood. The CDR3 loop reads CASSDGMAGGQETQYF. CDR3 bases: TGTGCCAGCAGCGACGGGATGGCCGGGGGTCAAGAGACCCAGTACTTC.